Given below is one T cell receptor beta chain in context. The length of the CDR3 is 14 residues. Trimming took off 1 base at V and 5 bases at J, with 12 bases between the two ends. Germline V gene lookup returns CDR1 KGHSH and CDR2 LQKENI. The entry originates in a study of blood T cell repertoires in COVID-19. Study background: There were acute and convalescent COVID-19 samples, and they came from the United States, Italy and Spain.

Original data processing: Reference gene primer amplification in the assay estimated nucleated cell counts. Sequencing was performed with immunoSEQ multiplex PCR; in TCRdb, only in-frame clones are kept and a portion is missing. The DNA was the basis for D and trimming; V, J and clone size are from that table. The sample yields about 120,000 clones, nearly 90% seen once. Sequences were obtained from peripheral blood. The TCR was taken from a woman aged 55 to 70 with COVID-19, enrolled during active disease. The V and J genes are TRBV18 and TRBJ2-7; tentative D call: TRBD1 (6 bases). The CDR3 region is CASSPQQGNNEQYF. The CDR3 bases are TGTGCCAGCTCACCACAACAGGGCAACAACGAGCAGTACTTC. Filled out from reference TRBV18 and TRBJ2-7, the complete variable domain reads NAGVMQNPRHLVRRRGQEARLRCSPMKGHSHVYWYRQLPEEGLKFMVYLQKENIIDESGMPKERFSAEFPKEGPSILRIQQVVRGDSAAYFCASSPQQGNNEQYFGPGTRLTVT.